Here is one T cell receptor (beta chain) with its context. Repertoires were generated with immunoSEQ multiplex PCR, while TCRdb's copy carries only in-frame clones and drops some. The sample comprises some 110,000 clones, roughly 92% of which are singletons, and around 0.58% rests with the top ten. These data belong to a study of Tregs in tolerant kidney transplant recipients. V shed 3 bases, J shed 9 bases, and the junction held 10 bases outside the gene matches. The CDR3 sequence is 14 residues long. Germline V gene data show CDR1 as SGHTS and CDR2 as YDEGEE. The source is a human donor in good health. The V call is TRBV5-8, the J call TRBJ2-5; 8 nucleotides match TRBD1. Sequencing was carried out using CD4+ T cells from blood. CDR3 in amino acids: CASSYGQGLGAQYF. Written as DNA, the CDR3 is TGTGCCAGCAGCTACGGACAGGGCCTAGGGGCCCAGTACTTC. Looking up the rest from reference TRBV5-8 and TRBJ2-5 gives the full variable domain: EAGVTQSPTHLIKTRGQQATLRCSPISGHTSVYWYQQALGLGLQFLLWYDEGEERNRGNFPPRFSGRQFPNYSSELNVNALELEDSALYLCASSYGQGLGAQYFGPGTRLLVL.